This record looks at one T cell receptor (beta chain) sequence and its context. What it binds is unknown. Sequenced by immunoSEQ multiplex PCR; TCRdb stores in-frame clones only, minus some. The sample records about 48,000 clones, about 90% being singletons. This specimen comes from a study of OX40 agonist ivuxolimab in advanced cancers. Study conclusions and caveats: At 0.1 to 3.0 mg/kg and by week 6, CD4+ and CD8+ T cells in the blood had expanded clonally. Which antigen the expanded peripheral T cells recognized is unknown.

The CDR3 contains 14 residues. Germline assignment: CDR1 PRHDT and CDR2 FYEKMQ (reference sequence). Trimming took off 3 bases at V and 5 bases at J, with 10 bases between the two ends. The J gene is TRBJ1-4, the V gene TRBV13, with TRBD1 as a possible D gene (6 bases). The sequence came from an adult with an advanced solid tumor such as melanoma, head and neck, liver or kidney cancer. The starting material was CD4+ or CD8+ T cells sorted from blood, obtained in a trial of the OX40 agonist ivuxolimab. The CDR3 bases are TGTGCCAGCAGCTTGACAGGCGCCAATGAAAAACTGTTTTTT. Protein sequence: CASSLTGANEKLFF.